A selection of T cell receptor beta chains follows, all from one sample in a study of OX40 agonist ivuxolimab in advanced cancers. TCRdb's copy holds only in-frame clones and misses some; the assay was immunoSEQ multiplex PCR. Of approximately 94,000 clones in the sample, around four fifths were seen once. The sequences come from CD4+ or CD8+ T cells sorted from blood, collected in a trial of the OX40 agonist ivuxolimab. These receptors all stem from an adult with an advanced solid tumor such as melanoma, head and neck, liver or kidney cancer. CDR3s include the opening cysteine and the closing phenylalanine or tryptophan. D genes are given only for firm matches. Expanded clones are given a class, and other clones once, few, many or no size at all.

CDR3nt: TGTGCCAGCAGCCCCACTTGGGCGGGGGGGCCAGATACGCAGTATTTT; CDR3aa: CASSPTWAGGPDTQYF; v_gene: TRBV7-2; d_gene: TRBD2; j_gene: TRBJ2-3; abundance: -
CDR3nt: TGTGCCAGCAGCCTCAGCGGGGGTTCCGTCGGCGAGCAGTACTTC; CDR3aa: CASSLSGGSVGEQYF; v_gene: TRBV7-2; d_gene: TRBD2; j_gene: TRBJ2-7; abundance: -
CDR3nt: TGTGCCAGCAGCCAACAGGGATCCCTCTACGAGCAGTACTTC; CDR3aa: CASSQQGSLYEQYF; v_gene: TRBV7-2; d_gene: -; j_gene: TRBJ2-7; abundance: few
CDR3nt: TGTGCCAGCTCCCTCTCTTCCGAGAATGAGCAGTTCTTC; CDR3aa: CASSLSSENEQFF; v_gene: TRBV18; d_gene: -; j_gene: TRBJ2-1; abundance: -
CDR3nt: TGTGCCAGCAGCCAATATGGAAACACCATATATTTT; CDR3aa: CASSQYGNTIYF; v_gene: TRBV7-2; d_gene: -; j_gene: TRBJ1-3; abundance: -
CDR3nt: TGTGCCAGCAGTGCCGAGCCGGCTAGCGGCACAGATACGCAGTATTTT; CDR3aa: CASSAEPASGTDTQYF; v_gene: TRBV9; d_gene: -; j_gene: TRBJ2-3; abundance: -
CDR3nt: TGTGCCAGCAAGGACAGGGTGAACACCGGGGAGCTGTTTTTT; CDR3aa: CASKDRVNTGELFF; v_gene: TRBV2; d_gene: TRBD1; j_gene: TRBJ2-2; abundance: -
CDR3nt: TGTGCCAGCAGCCAAGACACCGCACAGGGCGGTCCCCTCCACTTT; CDR3aa: CASSQDTAQGGPLHF; v_gene: TRBV14; d_gene: -; j_gene: TRBJ1-6; abundance: few
CDR3nt: TGTGCCAGCAGCCGGGGGCCCTACAATGAGCAGTTCTTC; CDR3aa: CASSRGPYNEQFF; v_gene: TRBV7-9; d_gene: -; j_gene: TRBJ2-1; abundance: -
CDR3nt: TGTGCCATCAGTGAGTTGGGGCCGGGACCGCTAAGCAATCAGCCCCAGCATTTT; CDR3aa: CAISELGPGPLSNQPQHF; v_gene: TRBV10-3; d_gene: -; j_gene: TRBJ1-5; abundance: -
CDR3nt: TGCGCCAGCAGATCGCGGCGGGGGGGCCGCCTGGCCAAAAACATTCAGTACTTC; CDR3aa: CASRSRRGGRLAKNIQYF; v_gene: TRBV10-1; d_gene: TRBD2; j_gene: TRBJ2-4; abundance: once
CDR3nt: TGTGCCAGCAGCTTAGACTACAGGAACACTGAAGCTTTCTTT; CDR3aa: CASSLDYRNTEAFF; v_gene: TRBV7-8; d_gene: -; j_gene: TRBJ1-1; abundance: -
CDR3nt: TGTGCCAGCAGCCTGGGGGACAGCGTTAACTATGGCTACACCTTC; CDR3aa: CASSLGDSVNYGYTF; v_gene: TRBV5-5; d_gene: TRBD1; j_gene: TRBJ1-2; abundance: once
CDR3nt: TGTGCCAGCACCAGTGGGGGAGTCGGCACTGAAGCTTTCTTT; CDR3aa: CASTSGGVGTEAFF; v_gene: TRBV6-1; d_gene: -; j_gene: TRBJ1-1; abundance: once
CDR3nt: TGTGCCAGCAGCTTGGAGACCTCCTACGAGCAGTACTTC; CDR3aa: CASSLETSYEQYF; v_gene: TRBV2; d_gene: -; j_gene: TRBJ2-7; abundance: few
CDR3nt: TGTGCCTGGGGGGGACAGCCGAATCAGCCCCAGCATTTT; CDR3aa: CAWGGQPNQPQHF; v_gene: TRBV30; d_gene: TRBD1; j_gene: TRBJ1-5; abundance: -
CDR3nt: TGCGCCAGCAGCTTGAACCTGGACCTAGGGAGGTATGGCTACACCTTC; CDR3aa: CASSLNLDLGRYGYTF; v_gene: TRBV5-1; d_gene: -; j_gene: TRBJ1-2; abundance: -
CDR3nt: TGTGCCAGCAGTTCCTCGGGGGGGAGAGGAAACACCATATATTTT; CDR3aa: CASSSSGGRGNTIYF; v_gene: TRBV27; d_gene: -; j_gene: TRBJ1-3; abundance: -
CDR3nt: TGCGCCAGCAGCCAAGATCGGGGAGGAACCAGTAACACCGGGGAGCTGTTTTTT; CDR3aa: CASSQDRGGTSNTGELFF; v_gene: TRBV4-3; d_gene: -; j_gene: TRBJ2-2; abundance: -
CDR3nt: TGTGCCAGCAGCTTTGCTAGCGGGGGACTGGATACGCAGTATTTT; CDR3aa: CASSFASGGLDTQYF; v_gene: TRBV7-2; d_gene: TRBD2; j_gene: TRBJ2-3; abundance: -
CDR3nt: TGTGCCAGCAGTCCGGAGGGACGGCCAACTTTT; CDR3aa: CASSPEGRPTF; v_gene: TRBV28; d_gene: -; j_gene: TRBJ2-3; abundance: -
CDR3nt: TGTGCCAGCTCACCACCGTCGGGTTTTGAAGCTTTCTTT; CDR3aa: CASSPPSGFEAFF; v_gene: TRBV18; d_gene: -; j_gene: TRBJ1-1; abundance: -
CDR3nt: TGTGCCAGCAGCTCCCGACAGGGGAGGGGGAAACTGTTTTTT; CDR3aa: CASSSRQGRGKLFF; v_gene: TRBV5-6; d_gene: TRBD1; j_gene: TRBJ1-4; abundance: -
CDR3nt: TGTGCCAGCAGCGTAGCACAGGGAGGCCCCCGGGCCACAGATACGCAGTATTTT; CDR3aa: CASSVAQGGPRATDTQYF; v_gene: TRBV9; d_gene: -; j_gene: TRBJ2-3; abundance: -
CDR3nt: TGTGCCAGCAGGAGGACAGTGTCCACCGGGGAGCTGTTTTTT; CDR3aa: CASRRTVSTGELFF; v_gene: TRBV7-6; d_gene: -; j_gene: TRBJ2-2; abundance: -
CDR3nt: TGTGCCAGCAGCAAAGGACAGGGGGAAACTGAAGCTTTCTTT; CDR3aa: CASSKGQGETEAFF; v_gene: TRBV5-4; d_gene: TRBD1; j_gene: TRBJ1-1; abundance: once
CDR3nt: TGTGCCAGCAGTCAAAACAATTACGGGGGGGATGAGCAGTTCTTC; CDR3aa: CASSQNNYGGDEQFF; v_gene: TRBV7-9; d_gene: TRBD2; j_gene: TRBJ2-1; abundance: -
CDR3nt: TGTGCCAGCAGCTACGGACAGAGCACAGATACGCAGTATTTT; CDR3aa: CASSYGQSTDTQYF; v_gene: TRBV7-2; d_gene: -; j_gene: TRBJ2-3; abundance: -
CDR3nt: TGTGCCAGCAGCCCTAATCGGTCGGGGGGAAAACTGTTTTTT; CDR3aa: CASSPNRSGGKLFF; v_gene: TRBV14; d_gene: -; j_gene: TRBJ1-4; abundance: -
CDR3nt: TGTGCCAGCAGCTCCAACCGGGACAGGCTCTCTGGAAACACCATATATTTT; CDR3aa: CASSSNRDRLSGNTIYF; v_gene: TRBV7-2; d_gene: TRBD1; j_gene: TRBJ1-3; abundance: -
CDR3nt: TGCGCCAGCAGCCAAGATGCGGCAGCCCAAAATGAAAAACTGTTTTTT; CDR3aa: CASSQDAAAQNEKLFF; v_gene: TRBV4-3; d_gene: -; j_gene: TRBJ1-4; abundance: -
CDR3nt: TGTGCCAGCAGCCAAGAGTCAGGGGACCATTCACCCCTCCACTTT; CDR3aa: CASSQESGDHSPLHF; v_gene: TRBV4-2; d_gene: -; j_gene: TRBJ1-6; abundance: -
CDR3nt: TGTGCCAGCAGTGATGATATACTAGCCAAAAACATTCAGTACTTC; CDR3aa: CASSDDILAKNIQYF; v_gene: TRBV2; d_gene: -; j_gene: TRBJ2-4; abundance: -
CDR3nt: TGTGCCAGCAGCGCAGGACGGGAGGTACAGCCCCAGCATTTT; CDR3aa: CASSAGREVQPQHF; v_gene: TRBV5-6; d_gene: -; j_gene: TRBJ1-5; abundance: -
CDR3nt: TGTGCCTGGAGTGTACAGGGGGGAGAAAAACTGTTTTTT; CDR3aa: CAWSVQGGEKLFF; v_gene: TRBV30; d_gene: TRBD1; j_gene: TRBJ1-4; abundance: -
CDR3nt: TGTGCCATCAGCCTAGCGGGTGGGGAGACCCAGTACTTC; CDR3aa: CAISLAGGETQYF; v_gene: TRBV10-3; d_gene: TRBD2; j_gene: TRBJ2-5; abundance: -
CDR3nt: TGTGCCAGCAGTTTTCAGGGGGCGCGGGGAAACACCATATATTTT; CDR3aa: CASSFQGARGNTIYF; v_gene: TRBV6-9; d_gene: TRBD1; j_gene: TRBJ1-3; abundance: -
CDR3nt: TGTGCCAGCAGTGGCTACGGGCCGGGTAGCACTGAAGCTTTCTTT; CDR3aa: CASSGYGPGSTEAFF; v_gene: TRBV6-1; d_gene: -; j_gene: TRBJ1-1; abundance: few
CDR3nt: TGCGCCAGCAGCTTGGCCGGGGGTACCGGGGAGCTGTTTTTT; CDR3aa: CASSLAGGTGELFF; v_gene: TRBV5-1; d_gene: -; j_gene: TRBJ2-2; abundance: -
CDR3nt: TGTGCCAGCAGCCGCCCTAAAGGGGACAGGGGTAGTGTTGAAAAACTGTTTTTT; CDR3aa: CASSRPKGDRGSVEKLFF; v_gene: TRBV4-2; d_gene: TRBD1; j_gene: TRBJ1-4; abundance: once
CDR3nt: TGTGCCAGCAGCAGGGGGCCTGAAGCTTTCTTT; CDR3aa: CASSRGPEAFF; v_gene: TRBV6-5; d_gene: TRBD1; j_gene: TRBJ1-1; abundance: -
CDR3nt: TGTGCCAGCAGCCGGACAGGGCTCGGGTCCTACGAGCAGTACTTC; CDR3aa: CASSRTGLGSYEQYF; v_gene: TRBV7-8; d_gene: TRBD1; j_gene: TRBJ2-7; abundance: -
CDR3nt: TGTGCCAGCAGCCAGACCCAGACTGGAAACACCATATATTTT; CDR3aa: CASSQTQTGNTIYF; v_gene: TRBV7-9; d_gene: -; j_gene: TRBJ1-3; abundance: -
CDR3nt: TGTGCCAGCTCCCCACTGGAGGACACTGAAGCTTTCTTT; CDR3aa: CASSPLEDTEAFF; v_gene: TRBV18; d_gene: -; j_gene: TRBJ1-1; abundance: few
CDR3nt: TGTGCCCTTGACATGAGCTCTGGAAACACCATATATTTT; CDR3aa: CALDMSSGNTIYF; v_gene: TRBV30; d_gene: -; j_gene: TRBJ1-3; abundance: -
CDR3nt: TGCGCCAGCAGTCGTTCAGAAGTCTATAATTCACCCCTCCACTTT; CDR3aa: CASSRSEVYNSPLHF; v_gene: TRBV23-1; d_gene: -; j_gene: TRBJ1-6; abundance: -
CDR3nt: TGCGCCAGCAGCCAAGATGAGGGCACTTATGGCTACACCTTC; CDR3aa: CASSQDEGTYGYTF; v_gene: TRBV4-1; d_gene: -; j_gene: TRBJ1-2; abundance: -
CDR3nt: TGTGCCAGCAGTTCTAGCGGGGGGGGCTACGAGCAGTACTTC; CDR3aa: CASSSSGGGYEQYF; v_gene: TRBV27; d_gene: TRBD2; j_gene: TRBJ2-7; abundance: -
CDR3nt: TGTGCCAGCAGCAAACGGGGGGGATTACGGGAGACCCAGTACTTC; CDR3aa: CASSKRGGLRETQYF; v_gene: TRBV21-1; d_gene: -; j_gene: TRBJ2-5; abundance: -
CDR3nt: TGTGCCAGCAGTGAACTGGCAGGGAAGAGCAATCAGCCCCAGCATTTT; CDR3aa: CASSELAGKSNQPQHF; v_gene: TRBV6-1; d_gene: -; j_gene: TRBJ1-5; abundance: -
CDR3nt: TGTGCCAGCAGCCGTGCGAGGGATGAAAAACTGTTTTTT; CDR3aa: CASSRARDEKLFF; v_gene: TRBV7-2; d_gene: -; j_gene: TRBJ1-4; abundance: once
CDR3nt: TGTGCCAGCAGCTTAGTAGGGGGTGAGAATCAGCCCCAGCATTTT; CDR3aa: CASSLVGGENQPQHF; v_gene: TRBV7-2; d_gene: -; j_gene: TRBJ1-5; abundance: -
CDR3nt: TGTGCCAGCAGACCCTCCAGAGGCGGGGGGAGGGCAGATACGCAGTATTTT; CDR3aa: CASRPSRGGGRADTQYF; v_gene: TRBV28; d_gene: TRBD2; j_gene: TRBJ2-3; abundance: -